This T cell receptor beta chain was profiled in a study of technical replicates of blood from several donors. Sequencing used immunoSEQ multiplex PCR; TCRdb keeps in-frame clones, though not all of them. The top ten clones hold around 0.4% of a sample with roughly 80,000 clones, under 96% of them seen once. The CDR3 contains 17 residues. The V gene's germline CDR1 is LNHDA and CDR2 SQIVND (reference sequence). Trimming pared 1 base from V and 0 bases from J, leaving 13 bases between. The sample comprised T cells isolated from PBMCs. The V and J genes are TRBV19 and TRBJ1-3, with a tentative D call TRBD1 (5 bases). The receptor was derived from a human donor in good health. In DNA form, the CDR3 reads TGTGCCAGTAGTATAGGGGGGGGAGGCCTCTCTGGAAACACCATATATTTT. This translates into CASSIGGGGLSGNTIYF.